Detailed here is one TCR beta chain. The antigen remains undetermined. This record comes from a study of T cells after yellow fever vaccination. TCRdb reanalysed the 5' RACE reads using MiXCR and keeps one entry per CDR3 protein. This table has approximately 250,000 distinct CDR3 sequences, roughly 4% appearing once. With V trimmed by 11 bases and J by 2 bases, 9 bases remained unmatched. This CDR3 has 16 amino acids. Germline loops: CDR1 MGHDK, CDR2 SYGVNS. Regarding the study as a whole: A weaker but faster secondary response was observed, peaking on day 5 versus 15. Overlap between CD4 and CD8 compartments was detected for a small share of clonotypes.

The chain carries TRBV25-1 and TRBJ2-5, with 15 bases fitting TRBD2. Sequences were derived from PBMCs, sampled 15 days after the yellow fever booster vaccination. This clonotype originated in a man aged 18 to 29 who received the YFV17D yellow fever vaccine. The CDR3 spells CAAGGGLAGGQETQYF. For the CDR3, the DNA is TGTGCCGCCGGGGGGGGACTAGCGGGGGGTCAAGAGACCCAGTACTTC.